The 19 T cell receptor beta chains listed next were all sequenced from one sample in a study of blood T cell repertoires in COVID-19. Profiling relied on immunoSEQ multiplex PCR, and the TCRdb table lists in-frame clones only, not all of them. Of 390,000 or so clones listed, 75% to 90% are singletons. Specimen: PBMCs or T cells enriched from blood (not recorded which). These TCRs come from a man younger than 30 who had recovered from COVID-19.

The gene calls are TRBV6-5 and TRBJ1-1; unclear D gene. From germline, CDR1 is MNHEY and CDR2 SVGAGI. Trimming cost V 7 bases and J 4 bases, with 19 bases left between them. CDR3 length: 15 amino acids. The CDR3, as DNA: TGTGCCAGCACCTCCATGGTCGGGGTAGCCACTGAAGCTTTCTTT. Its protein product is CASTSMVGVATEAFF.

The V call is TRBV7-9, the J call TRBJ1-6; D not certain. CDR1 and CDR2 (germline): SEHNR, FQNEAQ (reference sequence). The CDR3 totals 15 residues. V gave up 1 base and J gave up 5 bases, with 9 bases separating them. CDR3 region: CASSLESQNNSPLHF. CDR3 sequence (DNA): TGTGCCAGCAGCTTAGAGTCACAGAATAATTCACCCCTCCACTTT.

V usage is TRBV7-9 and J usage is TRBJ1-1; D remains unclear. CDR3 length: 14 amino acids. The V gene lost 0 bases and the J gene lost 1 base, with 6 bases spanning the gap. Per the germline V gene, CDR1 is SEHNR and CDR2 is FQNEAQ (reference sequence). CDR3 loop: CASSLAGANTEAFF. The CDR3 DNA reads TGTGCCAGCAGCTTAGCGGGAGCGAACACTGAAGCTTTCTTT. The variable domain in full, with the rest retrieved from reference TRBV7-9 and TRBJ1-1, is DTGVSQNPRHKITKRGQNVTFRCDPISEHNRLYWYRQTLGQGPEFLTYFQNEAQLEKSRLLSDRFSAERPKGSFSTLEIQRTEQGDSAMYLCASSLAGANTEAFFGQGTRLTVV.

The V gene is TRBV11-3, the J gene TRBJ2-3, with D maybe TRBD2 (5 bases). The CDR3 extends over 13 amino acids. The V end lost 8 bases, the J end lost 4 bases, and 13 bases lay between the germline ends. The germline CDR1 and CDR2 sequences are SGHNT and YENEEA. The CDR3 DNA sequence: TGTGCCAGCGGAACCGAGGGCGCAGATACGCAGTATTTT. Encoded protein: CASGTEGADTQYF.

This clone was detected only a few times. The rearrangement uses TRBV6-5 and TRBJ2-7, with D perhaps TRBD1 (6 bases). There are 15 residues in the CDR3. The germline gives CDR1 MNHEY, CDR2 SVGAGI. The V and J ends lost 0 bases and 4 bases respectively, with 13 bases between them. The CDR3 DNA is TGTGCCAGCAGTTACTCGAGCAGGGGATCGTACGAGCAGTACTTC. This encodes CASSYSSRGSYEQYF.

The chain couples TRBV19 to TRBJ2-7; possibly TRBD1 for D (5 bases). Looked up from germline, CDR1 is LNHDA and CDR2 is SQIVND (reference sequence). The CDR3 has 16 amino acids. V was shortened by 1 base and J by 3 bases, with 16 bases between the two germline ends. The CDR3 bases are TGTGCCAGTAGTATAGCGTCCCAGGGAAGGGGCTACGAGCAGTACTTC. Residues: CASSIASQGRGYEQYF. The full variable domain, with the rest looked up from reference TRBV19 and TRBJ2-7, is DGGITQSPKYLFRKEGQNVTLSCEQNLNHDAMYWYRQDPGQGLRLIYYSQIVNDFQKGDIAEGYSVSREKKESFPLTVTSAQKNPTAFYLCASSIASQGRGYEQYFGPGTRLTVT.

This chain uses TRBV27 with TRBJ1-3; D possibly corresponds to TRBD1 (6 bases). Germline CDR1 reads MNHEY; CDR2 reads SMNVEV (reference sequence). Trimming took off 5 bases at V and 2 bases at J, with 13 bases between the two ends. The CDR3 consists of 15 residues. The CDR3 protein is CASSLQGSAGNTIYF. The CDR3 DNA reads as TGTGCCAGCAGTCTACAGGGATCCGCTGGAAACACCATATATTTT.

The chain carries TRBV28 and TRBJ1-1; 8 bases are a match to TRBD1. CDR1 is MDHEN and CDR2 is SYDVKM in the germline V gene. With 6 bases clipped from V and 4 bases from J, the junction kept 4 bases outside the gene matches. CDR3 length: 13 amino acids. The CDR3 loop is CASSLTGGTEAFF. The CDR3 nucleotides read TGTGCCAGCAGCTTAACAGGGGGCACTGAAGCTTTCTTT.

J is TRBJ1-1 and V is TRBV11-2; D remains unclear. Germline CDR1 is SGHAT and CDR2 is FQNNGV. CDR3 length equals 12 residues. Trimming left V 5 bases short and J 7 bases short, with 11 bases between. CDR3 nucleotides: TGTGCCAGCAGCGTCAGAGGACTTGAAGCTTTCTTT. Translating gives CASSVRGLEAFF.

The gene calls are TRBV11-2 and TRBJ2-7, with D perhaps matching TRBD1 (6 bases). With 5 bases removed from V and 3 bases from J, the gap between germline ends came to 20 bases. The CDR3 length is 16 residues. Per the germline V gene, CDR1 is SGHAT and CDR2 is FQNNGV. DNA of the CDR3: TGTGCCAGCAGCCTCCTGGCAGGGACACTATTCTACGAGCAGTACTTC. Protein product: CASSLLAGTLFYEQYF.

V and J are TRBV10-3 and TRBJ2-2, with D possibly being TRBD2 (5 bases). This CDR3 comprises 14 residues. The germline CDR1 and CDR2 sequences are ENHRY and SYGVKD. The V end was cut by 11 bases, the J end by 4 bases, with 17 bases between. Here the CDR3 DNA reads TGTGCCGCAACACCCGATAGCGTCACCGGGGAGCTGTTTTTT. Translating it yields CAATPDSVTGELFF.

This chain links TRBV5-5 with TRBJ1-2; D perhaps matches TRBD1 (5 bases). Trimming left V 0 bases short and J 4 bases short, with 13 bases between. The CDR3 contains 15 residues. Germline V CDR1 and CDR2: SGHKS, YYEKEE (reference sequence). The CDR3 sequence is CASSLGQGPFYGYTF. As DNA, the CDR3 is TGTGCCAGCAGCTTGGGGCAGGGTCCCTTCTATGGCTACACCTTC. Complete variable domain (other parts from reference TRBV5-5 and TRBJ1-2): DAGVTQSPTHLIKTRGQQVTLRCSPISGHKSVSWYQQVLGQGPQFIFQYYEKEERGRGNFPDRFSARQFPNYSSELNVNALLLGDSALYLCASSLGQGPFYGYTFGSGTRLTVV.

The V and J genes are TRBV14 and TRBJ1-5; the D gene is possibly TRBD1 (6 bases). The CDR3 covers 13 residues. Trimming cost V 5 bases and J 5 bases, with 10 bases left between them. Germline values: CDR1 SGHDN, CDR2 FVKESK. The CDR3 DNA sequence: TGTGCCAGCAGCAAGGGGGGGTATCAGCCCCAGCATTTT. Translated, it gives CASSKGGYQPQHF.

The J gene is TRBJ1-4, the V gene TRBV5-5, with TRBD1 matching 8 bases. Germline V CDR1 and CDR2: SGHKS, YYEKEE (reference sequence). The CDR3 spans 17 residues. Unmatched junction bases numbered 12, after V lost 3 bases and J lost 5 bases. The DNA of the CDR3 is TGTGCCAGCAGCTCAACCGGGGGGACAGGCGAGAATGAAAAACTGTTTTTT. It encodes CASSSTGGTGENEKLFF.

The rearrangement joins TRBV27 to TRBJ2-1, with D unclear. This CDR3 contains 13 residues. The V and J ends lost 6 bases and 6 bases respectively, with 12 bases between them. CDR1 MNHEY and CDR2 SMNVEV come from the germline V gene (reference sequence). CDR3 region: CASSLTAFNEQFF. The CDR3 bases are TGTGCCAGCAGCCTCACAGCATTCAATGAGCAGTTCTTC.

This chain uses TRBV7-9 with TRBJ2-1, with 7 bases identical to TRBD1. Germline assignment: CDR1 SEHNR and CDR2 FQNEAQ (reference sequence). V lost 5 bases and J lost 9; bases outside the gene matches: 10. The CDR3 runs to 14 residues. CDR3 coding DNA: TGTGCCAGCAGCGTCGGACAGGTAGAGTCTGAGCAGTTCTTC. Protein product: CASSVGQVESEQFF.

This chain joins TRBV24-1 and TRBJ2-3; 7 positions agree with TRBD2. V was pared by 9 bases and J by 5 bases, with 10 bases of the junction left unmatched. From germline, CDR1 is KGHDR and CDR2 SFDVKD. The CDR3 spans 14 residues. This CDR3 reads CATESGIREDTQYF. The DNA for the CDR3 is TGTGCCACCGAGAGCGGGATTCGCGAAGATACGCAGTATTTT.

The V call is TRBV10-1, the J call TRBJ2-7, with D possibly TRBD2 on 6 matching bases. CDR1 is WNHNN, CDR2 SYGVQD, per germline (reference sequence). The V end was cut by 3 bases, the J end by 5 bases, with 14 bases between. This CDR3 contains 14 residues. The CDR3 bases are TGCGCCAGCAGTGACGGGGGAGTAGCGGACGAGCAGTACTTC. Translating it yields CASSDGGVADEQYF.

Here the CDR3 reads CASLRGDREKGYTF. The CDR3 nucleotides read TGTGCCTCTCTCCGGGGGGACAGGGAAAAGGGCTACACCTTC. J is TRBJ1-2 and V is TRBV28, with TRBD1 identical over 9 bases. J was trimmed by 8 bases and V by 11 bases; bases with no gene match: 15. Germline CDR1 and CDR2: MDHEN and SYDVKM. This CDR3 contains 14 residues.